This passage covers 30 T cell receptor beta chains from one sample sequenced in a study of blood T cell repertoires in COVID-19 (dated by TCRdb to about 2020). Library preparation was by the immunoSEQ multiplex PCR assay. In TCRdb, the immuneACCESS table is reduced to in-frame sequences with V and J assigned. These tables do not hold every clone; where another copy was compared, an unresolved V gene accounts for under half, and the others remain unexplained. This sample gives nearly 110,000 clones in total; about three quarters of them show up just once. Around 4.4% of the sample is in the top ten clones. Input material: peripheral blood. All receptors come from a man aged 70 or older with acute or convalescent COVID-19.

The chain joins TRBV19 to TRBJ1-1, with D perhaps matching TRBD1 (5 bases). Trimming cost V 6 bases and J 5 bases, with 16 bases left between them. The CDR3 extends over 14 amino acids. The germline CDR1 and CDR2 sequences are LNHDA and SQIVND (reference sequence). CDR3 sequence reads: CASSNGRGGTEAFF. The CDR3 DNA reads TGTGCCAGTAGCAACGGGCGCGGGGGGACTGAAGCTTTCTTT.

The chain links TRBV5-1 to TRBJ2-3, with TRBD2 matching over 7 bases. Germline CDR1 reads SGHRS; CDR2 reads YFSETQ. The trim removed 1 base at V and 6 bases at J, leaving 11 bases unmatched. The CDR3 totals 16 residues. The CDR3 coding sequence is TGCGCCAGCAGCTTGCTCGGGACTAACCTAGGGGATACGCAGTATTTT. Protein sequence: CASSLLGTNLGDTQYF.

The chain uses TRBV4-3 and TRBJ2-3; 10 bases align to TRBD2. From germline, CDR1 is LGHNA and CDR2 YSLEER. The CDR3 runs 15 residues. The trim removed 0 bases at V and 5 bases at J, leaving 2 bases unmatched. CDR3 sequence reads: CASSQDRLAGDTQYF. The CDR3 bases are TGCGCCAGCAGCCAAGATCGACTAGCGGGAGATACGCAGTATTTT.

J is TRBJ1-1 and V is TRBV18; D uncertain. V lost 1 base and J 8 bases, leaving 11 bases between the germline ends. Germline V gene data show CDR1 as KGHSH and CDR2 as LQKENI. The length of the CDR3 is 13 residues. This CDR3 reads CASSPLFQSEAFF. The DNA for the CDR3 is TGTGCCAGCTCACCACTTTTTCAGTCAGAAGCTTTCTTT.

This clone was seen only a few times. The V call is TRBV6-5, the J call TRBJ2-6; no clear D gene. Germline CDR1 is MNHEY and CDR2 is SVGAGI. V was pared by 6 bases and J by 0 bases, with 9 bases between. The CDR3 length is 15 residues. The CDR3 DNA follows: TGTGCCAGCAGCAGACTTGTCTCTGGGGCCAACGTCCTGACTTTC. Amino acid sequence: CASSRLVSGANVLTF.

The chain has TRBV18 and TRBJ2-3; TRBD2 agrees at 9 bases. The CDR3 runs to 16 residues. Germline V lookup: CDR1 KGHSH, CDR2 LQKENI. The ends lost 1 base at V and 1 base at J; junction bases unmatched: 3. CDR3: CASSPLSGGRTDTQYF. Written as DNA, the CDR3 is TGTGCCAGCTCACCACTAAGCGGGGGGCGCACAGATACGCAGTATTTT. Complete variable domain (other parts from reference TRBV18 and TRBJ2-3): NAGVMQNPRHLVRRRGQEARLRCSPMKGHSHVYWYRQLPEEGLKFMVYLQKENIIDESGMPKERFSAEFPKEGPSILRIQQVVRGDSAAYFCASSPLSGGRTDTQYFGPGTRLTVL.

The gene calls are TRBV13 and TRBJ1-3; D gene unclear. V was pared by 5 bases and J by 0 bases, with 11 bases between. The CDR3 runs 15 residues. The V gene's germline CDR1 is PRHDT and CDR2 FYEKMQ (reference sequence). The chain's CDR3 is CASSPERGSGNTIYF. CDR3 nucleotides: TGTGCCAGCAGCCCAGAGCGGGGCTCTGGAAACACCATATATTTT.

The chain recombines TRBV9 with TRBJ1-1; D may be TRBD1 (6 bases). V shed 2 bases and J shed 0 bases, with 11 bases lying between them. Germline loops: CDR1 SGDLS, CDR2 YYNGEE. The CDR3 is 15 amino acids. CDR3 sequence: CASSVLQGMNTEAFF. Written as DNA, the CDR3 is TGTGCCAGCAGCGTCTTGCAGGGGATGAACACTGAAGCTTTCTTT.

V and J are TRBV2 and TRBJ2-7; the match to TRBD1 covers 7 bases. Per the germline V gene, CDR1 is SNHLY and CDR2 is FYNNEI. There are 13 residues in the CDR3. V trimming: 4 bases; J trimming: 7 bases; junction bases outside the gene matches: 7. The CDR3 protein is CASSGQGLLEQYF. As DNA, the CDR3 is TGTGCCAGCAGTGGACAGGGTTTGTTGGAGCAGTACTTC.

The chain has TRBV7-3 and TRBJ1-6; maybe TRBD1 (5 bases). This CDR3 has 13 amino acids. The ends were cut back, 8 bases at V and 10 bases at J, with 15 bases in the middle. Germline CDR1 and CDR2: SGHTA and FQGTGA. CDR3 in amino acids: CASSMGQGSPLHF. CDR3 nucleotide sequence: TGTGCCAGCTCCATGGGCCAGGGATCACCCCTCCACTTT.

This CDR3 reads CASSLVLTGELFF. CDR3 bases: TGCGCCAGCAGCCTAGTACTCACCGGGGAGCTGTTTTTT. V usage is TRBV10-2 and J usage is TRBJ2-2; D unresolved. There are 13 residues in the CDR3. Trimming stripped 6 bases from V and 4 bases from J, with 9 bases between. CDR1 and CDR2 from the germline V gene are WSHSY and SAAADI.

This chain connects TRBV5-1 to TRBJ2-7; possible D gene TRBD1, 6 bases. CDR1 and CDR2 (germline): SGHRS, YFSETQ. V shed 4 bases and J shed 6 bases, with 11 bases lying between them. The CDR3 runs to 12 residues. CDR3 sequence (DNA): TGCGCCAGCAGCAAACAGGGTCTCGAGCAGTACTTC. Its translation: CASSKQGLEQYF.

This clone showed up just a few times. The gene calls are TRBV19 and TRBJ2-2; 7 nucleotides align to TRBD2. Germline V gene sequence: CDR1 LNHDA, CDR2 SQIVND (reference sequence). J gave up 8 bases and V 9 bases, and 15 bases lay outside the gene matches. The CDR3 is 15 amino acids. The CDR3 here is CASKDWTPGGGELFF. For the CDR3, the DNA is TGTGCCAGCAAAGACTGGACACCGGGGGGAGGGGAGCTGTTTTTT.

The DNA for the CDR3 is TGTGCCACCAGCAGAGATGGGACTAGCGGGGGGCGGGCAGATACGCAGTATTTT. Amino acids: CATSRDGTSGGRADTQYF. This chain uses TRBV15 with TRBJ2-3; TRBD2 agrees at 15 bases. This CDR3 comprises 18 residues. V shed 0 bases and J 4 bases; nucleotides not matched to a gene: 5. Germline CDR1 LNHNV, CDR2 YYDKDF (reference sequence). Together with reference TRBV15 and TRBJ2-3, the CDR3 gives the full variable domain: DAMVIQNPRYQVTQFGKPVTLSCSQTLNHNVMYWYQQKSSQAPKLLFHYYDKDFNNEADTPDNFQSRRPNTSFCFLDIRSPGLGDTAMYLCATSRDGTSGGRADTQYFGPGTRLTVL.

This clone was seen a few times. J is TRBJ2-5 and V is TRBV14; D is possibly TRBD2 (6 bases). The germline gives CDR1 SGHDN, CDR2 FVKESK. Trimming removed 4 bases from V and 7 bases from J, with 13 bases in between. The CDR3 totals 13 residues. CDR3 protein: CASSLELGGTQYF. In nucleotides, the CDR3 is TGTGCCAGCAGCCTAGAGTTGGGAGGGACCCAGTACTTC.

This chain joins TRBV29-1 and TRBJ1-2, with D possibly being TRBD1 (5 bases). Trimming removed 3 bases from V and 6 bases from J, with 17 bases in between. The germline V gene has CDR1 SQVTM and CDR2 ANQGSEA. The CDR3 consists of 14 residues. The CDR3: CSVELGTQQDGYTF. The CDR3 DNA follows: TGCAGCGTTGAGCTCGGGACTCAACAAGATGGCTACACCTTC.

The rearrangement links TRBV11-2 to TRBJ2-3; 7 nucleotides match TRBD2. The germline V gene encodes CDR1 SGHAT and CDR2 FQNNGV. The CDR3 runs to 19 residues. The V and J ends lost 1 base and 0 bases, in that order; junction bases with no gene match: 13. In DNA, the CDR3 is TGTGCCAGCAGCTTAGCCGCTAGCGGTGTATTCCATAGCACAGATACGCAGTATTTT. Its translation is CASSLAASGVFHSTDTQYF.

A note on this clone: Other DNA sequences within the sample encode an identical CDR3. The chain uses TRBV5-1 and TRBJ2-7; D is unclear. The length of the CDR3 is 13 residues. The V and J ends lost 2 bases and 1 base respectively, with 7 bases between them. CDR1 SGHRS and CDR2 YFSETQ come from the germline V gene. In nucleotides, the CDR3 is TGCGCCAGCAGCTTCCCAGGTTCCTACGAGCAGTACTTC. Amino acids: CASSFPGSYEQYF.

This clone turned up a few times. V usage is TRBV18 and J usage is TRBJ1-2; TRBD1 agrees at 7 bases. CDR1 and CDR2 from the germline V gene are KGHSH and LQKENI. Trimming cost V 5 bases and J 7 bases; bases outside gene matches: 10. The length of the CDR3 is 14 residues. DNA for the CDR3: TGTGCCAGCTCAGGACAACAGGGGTCTGCTGGCTACACCTTC. It encodes CASSGQQGSAGYTF.

This chain joins TRBV7-3 and TRBJ2-3; D is undetermined. V lost 0 bases, J lost 1 base, and 5 bases lay in between. Germline V gene data show CDR1 as SGHTA and CDR2 as FQGTGA. The CDR3 runs 14 residues. CDR3 nucleotide sequence: TGTGCCAGCAGCTTAACGAGCGGCACAGATACGCAGTATTTT. It yields the protein CASSLTSGTDTQYF.

The chain has TRBV19 and TRBJ1-1; D is perhaps TRBD1 (6 bases). V gave up 6 bases and J gave up 3 bases, with 14 bases separating them. The CDR3 runs 14 residues. In germline, CDR1 is LNHDA, CDR2 SQIVND (reference sequence). CDR3 sequence: CASRSGQGYTEAFF. For the CDR3, the DNA is TGTGCCAGTAGGTCCGGCCAGGGGTACACTGAAGCTTTCTTT.

V is TRBV12-3 or TRBV12-4 and J is TRBJ1-5, with unresolved D. The CDR3 has 12 residues. V was pared by 3 bases and J by 4 bases, with 4 bases between. CDR3 in amino acids: CASSFRNQPQHF. The CDR3 DNA sequence: TGTGCCAGCAGTTTCCGGAATCAGCCCCAGCATTTT.

The V and J genes are TRBV12-3 or TRBV12-4 and TRBJ1-6; D is unclear. The CDR3 sequence is 13 residues long. The ends were cut back, 3 bases at V and 8 bases at J, with 8 bases in the middle. The CDR3 DNA is TGTGCCAGCAGTTTCGACGGGGATTCACCCCTCCACTTT. Translated: CASSFDGDSPLHF.

The rearrangement joins TRBV15 to TRBJ1-6, with 9 bases that match TRBD1. The CDR3 spans 17 residues. Germline loops: CDR1 LNHNV, CDR2 YYDKDF (reference sequence). V shed 0 bases and J 3 bases; nucleotides not matched to a gene: 3. For the CDR3, the DNA is TGTGCCACCAGCAGAGATCGGGGACAGGGCTATAATTCACCCCTCCACTTT. Its protein product is CATSRDRGQGYNSPLHF.

The chain uses TRBV12-5 and TRBJ1-3, with D perhaps TRBD1 (5 bases). The CDR3 extends over 14 amino acids. Trimming removed 3 bases from V and 2 bases from J, with 8 bases in between. Germline CDR1 is LGHNT and CDR2 is FRNRAP. This CDR3 reads CASGFGGTGNTIYF. CDR3 in DNA: TGTGCTAGTGGTTTCGGGGGTACTGGAAACACCATATATTTT.

The chain employs TRBV6-2 or TRBV6-3 and TRBJ2-1; a weak D match, TRBD2 (7 bases). The germline V gene has CDR1 MNHEY and CDR2 SVGEGT. The CDR3 has 15 amino acids. Trimming left V 3 bases short and J 9 bases short, with 18 bases between. The CDR3 sequence is CASSYAGASRIEQFF. The CDR3 nucleotides read TGTGCCAGCAGTTATGCGGGGGCGTCCCGGATTGAGCAGTTCTTC.

This clone has only one observation. This chain joins TRBV5-4 and TRBJ1-1; 12 bases line up with TRBD1. The CDR3 contains 16 residues. With V trimmed by 0 bases and J by 5 bases, 5 bases remained unmatched. Germline CDR1 is SGHNT and CDR2 is YYREEE (reference sequence). CDR3 protein: CASSLGDRGLATEAFF. The CDR3 bases are TGTGCCAGCAGCTTGGGGGACAGGGGGCTGGCGACTGAAGCTTTCTTT. Filled out from reference TRBV5-4 and TRBJ1-1, the complete variable domain reads ETGVTQSPTHLIKTRGQQVTLRCSSQSGHNTVSWYQQALGQGPQFIFQYYREEENGRGNFPPRFSGLQFPNYSSELNVNALELDDSALYLCASSLGDRGLATEAFFGQGTRLTVV.

V usage is TRBV5-5 and J usage is TRBJ1-3; perhaps TRBD1 as D (5 bases). Between the trimmed V and J ends, which lost 4 bases and 0 bases, there was a span of 11 bases. Germline-derived CDR1 and CDR2 are SGHKS and YYEKEE (reference sequence). CDR3 length: 15 residues. For the CDR3, the DNA is TGTGCCAGCAGCCCACAGGCGTTCTCTGGAAACACCATATATTTT. Residues: CASSPQAFSGNTIYF. Full variable domain (remainder filled in from reference TRBV5-5 and TRBJ1-3): DAGVTQSPTHLIKTRGQQVTLRCSPISGHKSVSWYQQVLGQGPQFIFQYYEKEERGRGNFPDRFSARQFPNYSSELNVNALLLGDSALYLCASSPQAFSGNTIYFGEGSWLTVV.

V gene TRBV29-1 combines with J gene TRBJ2-5; TRBD1 aligns across 11 bases. CDR3 length: 13 residues. Germline V gene data show CDR1 as SQVTM and CDR2 as ANQGSEA. After removal of 6 bases from V and 5 bases from J, the junction contained 5 bases not matched to a gene. CDR3 region: CSVSGTGGETQYF. CDR3 sequence (DNA): TGCAGCGTCTCCGGGACAGGGGGGGAGACCCAGTACTTC.

This chain connects TRBV7-2 to TRBJ1-4; D unresolved. This CDR3 contains 14 residues. The V end lost 5 bases, the J end lost 3 bases, and 10 bases lay between the germline ends. CDR1 and CDR2 from the germline V gene are SGHTA and FQGNSA. CDR3 residues: CASSPGWSNEKLFF. As DNA, the CDR3 is TGTGCCAGCAGCCCCGGGTGGTCTAATGAAAAACTGTTTTTT.